The source of this TCR beta chain is a study of blood T cell repertoires in COVID-19. Study-level information: Specimens from acute and convalescent COVID-19 originated in the United States, Italy and Spain. PBMCs, B-cell-depleted T cells, or T cells provided the cDNA or gDNA that made up the material.

Trimming removed 6 bases from V and 5 bases from J; junction bases left unmatched: 8. The CDR3 is 15 amino acids. Germline V gives CDR1 LNHDA, CDR2 SQIVND (reference sequence). In the original analysis: It was from reference gene primer amplification that nucleated cell counts were estimated. Sequencing used immunoSEQ multiplex PCR; TCRdb keeps in-frame clones, though not all of them. Clone size and the V and J calls come from that table; the DNA yielded D and trimming. The table shows roughly 260,000 clones, with more than 70% occurring only once. Sequenced input: peripheral blood. The chain uses TRBV19 and TRBJ1-5; 9 bases agree with TRBD1. The clonotype was recovered from a woman aged 50 to 65 with acute or convalescent COVID-19. CDR3 DNA: TGTGCCAGTAGCCACAGGGGGCGCAGGGATCAGCCCCAGCATTTT. This gives the protein CASSHRGRRDQPQHF. Together with reference TRBV19 and TRBJ1-5, the CDR3 gives the full variable domain: DGGITQSPKYLFRKEGQNVTLSCEQNLNHDAMYWYRQDPGQGLRLIYYSQIVNDFQKGDIAEGYSVSREKKESFPLTVTSAQKNPTAFYLCASSHRGRRDQPQHFGDGTRLSIL.